This T cell receptor beta chain was obtained from a study of T-cell reconstitution after alpha-beta-depleted transplantation in children. The CDR3 runs 14 residues. CDR1 is MNHNS and CDR2 is SASEGT in the germline V gene. Trimming left V 5 bases short and J 11 bases short, with 16 bases between. Preparation of the TCRbeta library was carried out with unique molecular identifiers. Each CDR3 protein is one row after TCRdb ran MiXCR on the PCR reads. The sample carries about 540,000 distinct CDR3 sequences, approximately 20% recorded once. The receptor was isolated from a human donor who donated a stem cell graft to a child with acute lymphoblastic leukemia. The starting material was PBMCs from the stem cell graft donor, obtained from the stem cell graft. The J gene is TRBJ1-6, the V gene TRBV6-1, with no clear D. The CDR3 is CASSRGFSRPPLHF. CDR3 bases: TGTGCCAGCAGTCGAGGGTTCTCGAGGCCACCCCTCCACTTT.